This TCR beta chain was documented in a study of blood T cell repertoires in COVID-19. Germline V gives CDR1 SGHRS, CDR2 YFSETQ. CDR3 length equals 15 residues. Trimming took 3 bases from V and 5 from J; bases not matched to a gene: 7. Clones were read by immunoSEQ multiplex PCR, and TCRdb kept only the in-frame ones, dropping some. The sample holds some 130,000 clones; about 72% are singletons and the top ten take approximately 10%. V is TRBV5-1 and J is TRBJ1-4; 7 bases are a match to TRBD1. Source material: peripheral blood. The source of this sequence is a man aged 60 to 75 who had recovered from COVID-19. In nucleotides, the CDR3 is TGCGCCAGCAGCTACAACAGGGGTAGGAATGAAAAACTGTTTTTT. Translated, it gives CASSYNRGRNEKLFF. Filled out from reference TRBV5-1 and TRBJ1-4, the complete variable domain reads KAGVTQTPRYLIKTRGQQVTLSCSPISGHRSVSWYQQTPGQGLQFLFEYFSETQRNKGNFPGRFSGRQFSNSRSEMNVSTLELGDSALYLCASSYNRGRNEKLFFGSGTQLSVL.